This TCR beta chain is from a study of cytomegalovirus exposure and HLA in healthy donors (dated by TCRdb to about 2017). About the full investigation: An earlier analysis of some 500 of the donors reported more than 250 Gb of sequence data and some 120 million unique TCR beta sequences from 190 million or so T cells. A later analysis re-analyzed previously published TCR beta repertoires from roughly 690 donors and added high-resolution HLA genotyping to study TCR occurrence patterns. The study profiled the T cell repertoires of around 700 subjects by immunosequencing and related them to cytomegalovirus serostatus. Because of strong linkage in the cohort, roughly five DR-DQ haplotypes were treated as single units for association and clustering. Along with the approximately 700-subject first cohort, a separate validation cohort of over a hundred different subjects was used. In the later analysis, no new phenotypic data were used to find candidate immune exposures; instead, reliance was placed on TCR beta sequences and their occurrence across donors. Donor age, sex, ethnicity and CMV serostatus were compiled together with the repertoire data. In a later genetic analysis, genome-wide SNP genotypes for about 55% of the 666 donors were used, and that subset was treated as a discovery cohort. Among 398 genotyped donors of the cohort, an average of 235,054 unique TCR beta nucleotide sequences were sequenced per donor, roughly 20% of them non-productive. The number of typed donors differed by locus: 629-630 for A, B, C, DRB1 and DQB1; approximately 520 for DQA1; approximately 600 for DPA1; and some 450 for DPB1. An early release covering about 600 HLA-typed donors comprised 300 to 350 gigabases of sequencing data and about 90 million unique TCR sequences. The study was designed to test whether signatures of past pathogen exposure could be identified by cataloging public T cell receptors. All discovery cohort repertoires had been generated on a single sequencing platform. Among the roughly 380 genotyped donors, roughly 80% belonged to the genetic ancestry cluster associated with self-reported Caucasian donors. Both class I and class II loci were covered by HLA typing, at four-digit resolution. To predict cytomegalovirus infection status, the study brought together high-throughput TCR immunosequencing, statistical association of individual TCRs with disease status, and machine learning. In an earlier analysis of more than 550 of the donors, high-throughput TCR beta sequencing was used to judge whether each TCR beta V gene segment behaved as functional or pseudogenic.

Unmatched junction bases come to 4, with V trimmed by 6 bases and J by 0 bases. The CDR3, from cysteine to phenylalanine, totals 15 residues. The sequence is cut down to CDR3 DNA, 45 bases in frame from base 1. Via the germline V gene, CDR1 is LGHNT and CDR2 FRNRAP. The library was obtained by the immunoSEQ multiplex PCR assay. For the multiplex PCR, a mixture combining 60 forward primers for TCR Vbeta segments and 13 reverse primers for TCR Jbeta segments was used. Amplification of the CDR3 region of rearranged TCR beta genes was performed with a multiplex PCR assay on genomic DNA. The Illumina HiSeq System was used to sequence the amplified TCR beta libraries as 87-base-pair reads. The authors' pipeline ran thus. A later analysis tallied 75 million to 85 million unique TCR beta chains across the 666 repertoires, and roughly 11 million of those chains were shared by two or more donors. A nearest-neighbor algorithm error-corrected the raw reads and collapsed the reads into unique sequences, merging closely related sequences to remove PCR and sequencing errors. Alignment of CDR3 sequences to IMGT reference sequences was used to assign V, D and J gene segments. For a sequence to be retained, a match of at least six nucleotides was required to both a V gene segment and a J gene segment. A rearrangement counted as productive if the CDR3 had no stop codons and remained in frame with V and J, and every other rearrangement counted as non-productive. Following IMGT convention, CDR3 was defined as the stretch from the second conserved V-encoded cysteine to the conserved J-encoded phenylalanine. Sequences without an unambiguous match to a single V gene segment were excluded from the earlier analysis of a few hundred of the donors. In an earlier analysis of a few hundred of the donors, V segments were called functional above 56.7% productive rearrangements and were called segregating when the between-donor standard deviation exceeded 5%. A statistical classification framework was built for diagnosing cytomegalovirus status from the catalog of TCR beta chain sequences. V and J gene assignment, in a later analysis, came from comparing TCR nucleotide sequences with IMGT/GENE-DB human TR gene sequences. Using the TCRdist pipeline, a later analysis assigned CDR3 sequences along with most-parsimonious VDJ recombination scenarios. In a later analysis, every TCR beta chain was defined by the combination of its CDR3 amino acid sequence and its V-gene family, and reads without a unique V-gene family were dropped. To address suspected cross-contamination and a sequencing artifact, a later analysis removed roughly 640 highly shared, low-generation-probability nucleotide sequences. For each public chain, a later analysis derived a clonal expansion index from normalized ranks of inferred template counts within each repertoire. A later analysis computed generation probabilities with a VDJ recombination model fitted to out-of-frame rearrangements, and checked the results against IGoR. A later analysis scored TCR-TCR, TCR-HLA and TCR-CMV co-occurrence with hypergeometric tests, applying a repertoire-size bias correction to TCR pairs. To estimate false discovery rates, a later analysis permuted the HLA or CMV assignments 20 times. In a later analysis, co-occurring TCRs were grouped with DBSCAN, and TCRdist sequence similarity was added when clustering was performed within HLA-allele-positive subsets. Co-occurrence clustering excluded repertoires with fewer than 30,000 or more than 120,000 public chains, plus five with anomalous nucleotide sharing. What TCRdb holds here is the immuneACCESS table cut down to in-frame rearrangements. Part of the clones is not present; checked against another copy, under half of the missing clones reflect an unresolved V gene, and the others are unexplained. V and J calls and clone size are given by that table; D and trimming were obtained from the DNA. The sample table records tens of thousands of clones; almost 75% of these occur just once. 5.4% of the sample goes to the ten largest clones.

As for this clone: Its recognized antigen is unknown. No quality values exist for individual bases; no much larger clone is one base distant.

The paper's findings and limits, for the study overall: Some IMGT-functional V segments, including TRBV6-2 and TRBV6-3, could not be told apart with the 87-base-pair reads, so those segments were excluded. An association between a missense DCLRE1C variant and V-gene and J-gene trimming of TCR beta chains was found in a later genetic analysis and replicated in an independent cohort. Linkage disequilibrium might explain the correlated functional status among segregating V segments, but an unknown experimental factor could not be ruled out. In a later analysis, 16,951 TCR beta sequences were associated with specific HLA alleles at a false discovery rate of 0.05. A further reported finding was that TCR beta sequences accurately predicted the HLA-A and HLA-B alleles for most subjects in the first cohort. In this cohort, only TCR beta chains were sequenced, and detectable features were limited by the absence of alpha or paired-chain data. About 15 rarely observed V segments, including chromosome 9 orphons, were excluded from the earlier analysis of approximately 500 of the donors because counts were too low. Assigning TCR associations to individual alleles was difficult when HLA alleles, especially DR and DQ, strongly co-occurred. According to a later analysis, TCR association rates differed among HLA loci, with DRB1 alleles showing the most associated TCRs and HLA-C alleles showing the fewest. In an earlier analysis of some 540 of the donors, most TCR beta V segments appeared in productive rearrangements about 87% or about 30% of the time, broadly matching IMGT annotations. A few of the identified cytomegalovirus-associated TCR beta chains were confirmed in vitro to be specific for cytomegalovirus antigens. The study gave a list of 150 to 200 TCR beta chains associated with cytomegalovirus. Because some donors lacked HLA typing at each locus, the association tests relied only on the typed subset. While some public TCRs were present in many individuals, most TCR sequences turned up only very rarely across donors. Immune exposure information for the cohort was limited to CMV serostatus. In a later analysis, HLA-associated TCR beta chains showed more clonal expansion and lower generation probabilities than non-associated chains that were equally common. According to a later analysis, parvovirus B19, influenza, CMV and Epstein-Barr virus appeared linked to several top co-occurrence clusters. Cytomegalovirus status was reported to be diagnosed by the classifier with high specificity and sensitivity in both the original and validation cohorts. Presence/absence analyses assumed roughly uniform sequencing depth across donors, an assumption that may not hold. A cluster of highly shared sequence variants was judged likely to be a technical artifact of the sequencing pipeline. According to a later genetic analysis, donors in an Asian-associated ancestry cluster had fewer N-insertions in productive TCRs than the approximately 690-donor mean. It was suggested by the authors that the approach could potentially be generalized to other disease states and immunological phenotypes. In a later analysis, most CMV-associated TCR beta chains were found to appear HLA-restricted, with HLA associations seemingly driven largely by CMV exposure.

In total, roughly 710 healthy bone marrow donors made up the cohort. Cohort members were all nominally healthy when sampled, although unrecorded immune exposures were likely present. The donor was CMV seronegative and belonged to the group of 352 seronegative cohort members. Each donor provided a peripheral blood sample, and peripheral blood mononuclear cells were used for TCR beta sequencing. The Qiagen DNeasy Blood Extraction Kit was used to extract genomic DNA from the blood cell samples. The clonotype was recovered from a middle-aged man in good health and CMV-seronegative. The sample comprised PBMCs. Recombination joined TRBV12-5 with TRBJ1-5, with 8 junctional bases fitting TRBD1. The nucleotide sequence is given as TGTGCTAGTGGGTCGGGACAGGCTAGCAATCAGCCCCAGCATTTT. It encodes CASGSGQASNQPQHF.